Each of the 18 T cell receptor beta chains below was sequenced from the same sample in a study of T cell repertoires in cytomegalovirus infection. These receptors lack a known antigen. TCRdb called the reads again in MiXCR, with one record for every CDR3 protein. The sample has some 800,000 distinct CDR3 sequences; approximately 32% are singletons. Source: cultured CD8+ T cells from PBMCs, taken from culture after CMV antigen stimulation. These receptors all come from a human donor in good health (CMV status not recorded). Some clones in this sample may be carry-over from other donors' samples.

The table lists this clonotype with a few counts. The chain uses TRBV4-1 and TRBJ2-7; the match to TRBD1 covers 11 bases. V was pared by 4 bases and J by 5 bases, with 7 bases of the junction left unmatched. The CDR3 contains 15 residues. CDR1 and CDR2 (germline): MGHRA, YSYEKL. The CDR3 region is CASSPRTGGRNEQYF. For the CDR3, the DNA is TGCGCCAGCAGCCCCCGGACAGGGGGCCGAAACGAGCAGTACTTC.

This clonotype was counted only a few times. The chain couples TRBV27 to TRBJ1-2; unclear D gene. The germline V gene encodes CDR1 MNHEY and CDR2 SMNVEV (reference sequence). The CDR3 runs to 11 residues. Deletions cut 5 bases from V and 5 bases from J, with 6 bases between. In nucleotides, the CDR3 is TGTGCCAGCAGTAAAGGATATGGCTACACCTTC. Protein: CASSKGYGYTF.

The V gene is TRBV4-1, the J gene TRBJ1-4, with a tentative D call TRBD1 (5 bases). Trimming removed 4 bases from V and 3 bases from J, with 12 bases in between. CDR1 is MGHRA and CDR2 is YSYEKL in the germline V gene. The CDR3 is 15 residues long. The CDR3 nucleotides are TGCGCCAGCAGCCCCCGAGACAGATCTAATGAAAAACTGTTTTTT. Its protein is CASSPRDRSNEKLFF.

This clonotype was seen at least ten times. V and J are TRBV6-5 and TRBJ1-2; tentative D call: TRBD1 (5 bases). Trimming removed 2 bases at V and 2 bases at J, with 18 bases between. Germline-derived CDR1 and CDR2 are MNHEY and SVGAGI. The CDR3 has 17 amino acids. The CDR3, as DNA: TGTGCCAGCAGTTACCTCCCCTTAACAGGATCGAACTATGGCTACACCTTC. It codes for CASSYLPLTGSNYGYTF.

The chain carries TRBV6-6 and TRBJ2-7; 7 nucleotides match TRBD1. The CDR3 extends over 12 amino acids. Germline values: CDR1 MNHNY, CDR2 SVGAGI (reference sequence). The CDR3 DNA follows: TGTGCAATCAGGGGGTCCGCCGACGAGCAGTACTTC. Its protein product is CAIRGSADEQYF.

This clonotype has just a few counts. CDR3 amino acids: CASSLVLKTGELFF. DNA for the CDR3: TGTGCCAGCAGCTTGGTACTTAAGACCGGGGAGCTGTTTTTT. V is TRBV7-9 and J is TRBJ2-2; no reliable D call. The CDR3 extends over 14 amino acids. Germline V gives CDR1 SEHNR, CDR2 FQNEAQ (reference sequence). Trimming stripped 3 bases from V and 5 bases from J, with 10 bases between.

The chain combines TRBV24-1 with TRBJ2-1; 13 bases line up with TRBD2. Looked up from germline, CDR1 is KGHDR and CDR2 is SFDVKD. The CDR3 runs 20 residues. V dropped 2 bases and J dropped 7; count of bases not matched to a gene: 16. CDR3 in amino acids: CATSDSTSERGLAGPNEQFF. The CDR3 nucleotides are TGTGCCACCAGTGATTCCACTAGCGAAAGGGGACTAGCGGGACCAAATGAGCAGTTCTTC.

The chain links TRBV6-2 or TRBV6-3 to TRBJ2-5; no definite D call. V dropped 7 bases and J dropped 1 base, with 13 bases sitting between them. Germline V CDR1 and CDR2: MNHEY, SVGEGT. The CDR3 extends over 14 amino acids. This CDR3 is CASTASATQETQYF. CDR3 nucleotides: TGTGCCAGCACTGCCTCGGCGACCCAAGAGACCCAGTACTTC.

This chain links TRBV6-5 with TRBJ1-2; tentative D call: TRBD1 (6 bases). Per the germline V gene, CDR1 is MNHEY and CDR2 is SVGAGI. This CDR3 has 14 residues. Trimming stripped 0 bases from V and 8 bases from J, with 13 bases between. The CDR3 is CASSYSLQGSGYTF. As DNA, the CDR3 is TGTGCCAGCAGTTACTCGTTACAGGGCTCGGGCTACACCTTC.

This clonotype was detected many times. This chain links TRBV11-3 with TRBJ2-1; 8 bases fit TRBD1. V was clipped by 5 bases and J by 6 bases; unmatched bases: 9. From germline, CDR1 is SGHNT and CDR2 YENEEA. The CDR3 has 15 residues. CDR3: CASSPYGQGSNEQFF. The CDR3 DNA follows: TGTGCCAGCAGCCCCTATGGACAGGGATCCAATGAGCAGTTCTTC.

This clonotype was observed a few times. The rearrangement uses TRBV4-2 and TRBJ2-5, with D possibly being TRBD1 (6 bases). From germline, CDR1 is LGHNA and CDR2 YNFKEQ. This CDR3 contains 16 residues. V dropped 4 bases and J dropped 0 bases, with 15 bases sitting between them. The CDR3 DNA follows: TGTGCCAGCAGCCCCTTGGACAGTCATAACCAAGAGACCCAGTACTTC. This codes for CASSPLDSHNQETQYF.

V gene TRBV7-9 combines with J gene TRBJ2-4, with D maybe TRBD2 (6 bases). This CDR3 comprises 16 residues. Germline-derived CDR1 and CDR2 are SEHNR and FQNEAQ (reference sequence). V lost 1 base and J lost 3, with 13 bases in between. The CDR3 DNA follows: TGTGCCAGCAGCTTAGGGGAGGACCTGGTCAAAAACATTCAGTACTTC. This codes for CASSLGEDLVKNIQYF.

This clonotype has more than one count but fewer than ten. The chain joins TRBV6-6 to TRBJ1-4, with no clear D. The germline V gene encodes CDR1 MNHNY and CDR2 SVGAGI (reference sequence). V lost 2 bases and J lost 10, with 14 bases in between. CDR3 length: 14 amino acids. The CDR3 DNA is TGTGCCAGCAGTTACGAAGGACGACTGGTAAAACTGTTTTTT. It translates to CASSYEGRLVKLFF.

In its sample, this clonotype was seen a few times. The gene calls are TRBV7-9 and TRBJ2-1, with a weak D call TRBD1 (5 bases). The V end was cut by 4 bases, the J end by 8 bases, with 9 bases between. Germline values: CDR1 SEHNR, CDR2 FQNEAQ (reference sequence). The CDR3 covers 12 residues. The CDR3 spells CASSSSRDEQFF. The CDR3 DNA follows: TGTGCCAGCAGCTCGAGCAGGGATGAGCAGTTCTTC.

This clonotype was counted many times. The chain carries TRBV7-6 and TRBJ2-1; TRBD1 aligns across 8 bases. V dropped 1 base and J dropped 0; count of bases not matched to a gene: 5. CDR1 and CDR2 (germline): SGHVS, FNYEAQ. This CDR3 comprises 17 residues. The CDR3 bases are TGTGCCAGCAGCTTAGGCTTTCAGGGGGCCTCCTACAATGAGCAGTTCTTC. Encoded protein: CASSLGFQGASYNEQFF. Using reference TRBV7-6 and TRBJ2-1 for the parts outside the CDR3, the full variable domain is GAGVSQSPRYKVTKRGQDVALRCDPISGHVSLYWYRQALGQGPEFLTYFNYEAQQDKSGLPNDRFSAERPEGSISTLTIQRTEQRDSAMYRCASSLGFQGASYNEQFFGPGTRLTVL.

This rearrangement joins TRBV12-3 or TRBV12-4 to TRBJ2-5, with D unresolved. The CDR3 runs to 14 residues. V was shortened by 3 bases and J by 1 base, with 9 bases between the two germline ends. CDR3 in amino acids: CASSFHSSQETQYF. The CDR3 DNA sequence: TGTGCCAGCAGTTTTCACAGTTCCCAAGAGACCCAGTACTTC.

CDR3 DNA: TGCAGTGCTAGGTTCAAGGGGGGCTTCTCTGGAAACACCATATATTTT. Encoded protein: CSARFKGGFSGNTIYF. This sequence joins TRBV20-1 and TRBJ1-3; a weak D match, TRBD1 (6 bases). V was shortened by 3 bases and J by 0 bases, with 15 bases between the two germline ends. The CDR3 contains 16 residues. The germline CDR1 and CDR2 sequences are DFQATT and SNEGSKA (reference sequence).

This rearrangement joins TRBV20-1 to TRBJ2-7; 9 bases match TRBD1. The CDR3 sequence is 14 residues long. Germline V gene sequence: CDR1 DFQATT, CDR2 SNEGSKA (reference sequence). Trimming at V came to 1 base and at J to 2 bases, leaving 3 bases not matched to a gene. The CDR3 region is CSARAGQGAYEQYF. CDR3 sequence (DNA): TGCAGTGCTAGAGCGGGACAGGGAGCCTACGAGCAGTACTTC.